The next 10 T cell receptor beta chains were all read from a single sample in a study of CD8 T cells in ankylosing spondylitis. TCRdb reanalysed the 5' RACE reads using MiXCR and keeps one entry per CDR3 protein. The sample has 250,000 to 350,000 distinct CDR3 sequences, 20% to 25% seen once. Sequenced sample: blood, either unsorted or a sorted T cell fraction (not recorded which). Every receptor here comes from a female donor with ankylosing spondylitis or in good health (not recorded which).

The chain uses TRBV5-1 and TRBJ2-1; 9 nucleotides align to TRBD2. V was pared by 3 bases and J by 5 bases, with 6 bases of the junction left unmatched. The germline V gene has CDR1 SGHRS and CDR2 YFSETQ. The CDR3 runs to 15 residues. CDR3 sequence: CASSSRGRVDNEQFF. The CDR3 DNA is TGCGCCAGCAGCTCACGCGGGAGGGTTGACAATGAGCAGTTCTTC.

The CDR3: CAISDPKGSGVTDTQYF. The CDR3 DNA is TGTGCCATCAGTGACCCGAAGGGTAGCGGGGTCACAGATACGCAGTATTTT. The chain uses TRBV10-3 and TRBJ2-3; TRBD2 agrees at 8 bases. The germline V gene has CDR1 ENHRY and CDR2 SYGVKD. The CDR3 is 17 amino acids. The trim removed 3 bases at V and 2 bases at J, leaving 10 bases unmatched.

This clonotype was detected ten times or more. The genes are TRBV11-2 and TRBJ1-1; unclear D gene. There are 14 residues in the CDR3. V gave up 3 bases and J gave up 1 base, with 9 bases separating them. CDR1 and CDR2 (germline): SGHAT, FQNNGV. In DNA, the CDR3 is TGTGCCAGCAGCTTTAACTTGGAGAACACTGAAGCTTTCTTT. This encodes CASSFNLENTEAFF.

The chain is built from TRBV6-2 or TRBV6-3 and TRBJ2-1, with 7 bases identical to TRBD1. V trimming: 6 bases; J trimming: 7 bases; junction bases outside the gene matches: 6. Looked up from germline, CDR1 is MNHEY and CDR2 is SVGEGT. The CDR3 contains 13 residues. In DNA, the CDR3 is TGTGCCAGCAGATCCGACAGGGCGAATGAGCAGTTCTTC. It encodes CASRSDRANEQFF.

The gene calls are TRBV20-1 and TRBJ2-4; a weak D match, TRBD2 (6 bases). From germline, CDR1 is DFQATT and CDR2 SNEGSKA (reference sequence). With 3 bases removed from V and 8 bases from J, the gap between germline ends came to 14 bases. The CDR3 has 13 residues. The CDR3 nucleotides read TGCAGTGCTAGTCCCTCCGGGAGTTACATTCAGTACTTC. Translating it yields CSASPSGSYIQYF.

This clonotype appeared a few times. The genes are TRBV20-1 and TRBJ1-1; D remains ambiguous. The CDR3 runs 14 residues. Germline V gene sequence: CDR1 DFQATT, CDR2 SNEGSKA (reference sequence). V gave up 3 bases and J gave up 2 bases, with 13 bases separating them. The CDR3 loop is CSASEGPPNTEAFF. The CDR3 bases are TGCAGTGCTAGCGAAGGACCACCCAACACTGAAGCTTTCTTT.

V and J are TRBV7-2 and TRBJ2-7, with D possibly being TRBD2 (5 bases). The V gene lost 5 bases and the J gene lost 0 bases, with 14 bases spanning the gap. Germline V gives CDR1 SGHTA, CDR2 FQGNSA. The CDR3 runs 15 residues. The CDR3 loop is CASSLMSGISYEQYF. CDR3 DNA: TGTGCCAGCAGCCTAATGTCGGGGATCTCCTACGAGCAGTACTTC.

The CDR3 here is CASRNSGAQDEQFF. The CDR3 DNA reads TGTGCCAGCAGGAATAGCGGGGCTCAGGATGAGCAGTTCTTC. The J gene is TRBJ2-1, the V gene TRBV6-1; 8 nucleotides align to TRBD2. Germline V gene data show CDR1 as MNHNS and CDR2 as SASEGT. Unmatched junction bases numbered 9, after V lost 6 bases and J lost 8 bases. CDR3 size: 14 residues.

The chain employs TRBV11-2 and TRBJ1-6; D possibly corresponds to TRBD1 (6 bases). The CDR3 loop spans 14 amino acids. V lost 1 base, J lost 7 bases, and 8 bases lay in between. Germline CDR1 is SGHAT and CDR2 is FQNNGV. The chain's CDR3 is CASSLATGNSPLHF. The CDR3 DNA reads TGTGCCAGCAGCTTAGCAACAGGGAATTCACCCCTCCACTTT.

The gene calls are TRBV7-9 and TRBJ2-1; D might be TRBD1 (7 bases). This CDR3 comprises 16 residues. The V end lost 5 bases, the J end lost 1 base, and 15 bases lay between the germline ends. The germline V gene encodes CDR1 SEHNR and CDR2 FQNEAQ (reference sequence). The CDR3 protein is CASSGQGGPSYNEQFF. The CDR3 region has the DNA TGTGCCAGCAGCGGGCAGGGGGGTCCTTCCTACAATGAGCAGTTCTTC.